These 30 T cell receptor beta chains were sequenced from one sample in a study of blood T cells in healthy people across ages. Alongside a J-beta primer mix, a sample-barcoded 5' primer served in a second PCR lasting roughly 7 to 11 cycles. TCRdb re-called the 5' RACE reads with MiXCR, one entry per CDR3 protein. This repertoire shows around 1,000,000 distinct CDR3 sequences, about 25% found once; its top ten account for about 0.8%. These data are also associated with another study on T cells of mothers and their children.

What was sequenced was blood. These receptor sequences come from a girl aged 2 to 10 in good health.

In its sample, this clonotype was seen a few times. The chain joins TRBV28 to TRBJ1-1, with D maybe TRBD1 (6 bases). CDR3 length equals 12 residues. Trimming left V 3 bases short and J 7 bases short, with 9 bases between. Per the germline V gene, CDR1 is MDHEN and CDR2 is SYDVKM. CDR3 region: CASSFQGGEAFF. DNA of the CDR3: TGTGCCAGCAGTTTTCAAGGGGGTGAAGCTTTCTTT. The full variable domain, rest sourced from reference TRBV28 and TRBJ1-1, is DVKVTQSSRYLVKRTGEKVFLECVQDMDHENMFWYRQDPGLGLRLIYFSYDVKMKEKGDIPEGYSVSREKKERFSLILESASTNQTSMYLCASSFQGGEAFFGQGTRLTVV.

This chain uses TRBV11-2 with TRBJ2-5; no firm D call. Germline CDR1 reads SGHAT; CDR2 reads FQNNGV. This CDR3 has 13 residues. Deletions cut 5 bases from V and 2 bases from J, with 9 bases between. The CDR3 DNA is TGTGCCAGCAGCCATGCAGGTCAAGAGACCCAGTACTTC. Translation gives CASSHAGQETQYF. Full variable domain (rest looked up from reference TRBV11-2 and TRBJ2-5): EAGVAQSPRYKIIEKRQSVAFWCNPISGHATLYWYQQILGQGPKLLIQFQNNGVVDDSQLPKDRFSAERLKGVDSTLKIQPAKLEDSAVYLCASSHAGQETQYFGPGTRLLVL.

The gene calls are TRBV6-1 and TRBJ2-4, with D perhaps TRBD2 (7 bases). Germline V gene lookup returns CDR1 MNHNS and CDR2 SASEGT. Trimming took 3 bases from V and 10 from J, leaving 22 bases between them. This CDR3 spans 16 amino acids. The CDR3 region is CASSESGGPELRIQYF. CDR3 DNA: TGTGCCAGCAGTGAGTCGGGGGGCCCGGAGTTGAGGATTCAGTACTTC.

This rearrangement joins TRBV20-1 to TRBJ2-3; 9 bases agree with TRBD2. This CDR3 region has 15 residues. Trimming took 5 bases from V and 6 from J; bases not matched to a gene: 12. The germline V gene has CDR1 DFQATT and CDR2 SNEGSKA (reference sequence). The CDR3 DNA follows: TGCAGTGCTGGGACGAACAGCGGGAGGAGCGATACGCAGTATTTT. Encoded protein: CSAGTNSGRSDTQYF.

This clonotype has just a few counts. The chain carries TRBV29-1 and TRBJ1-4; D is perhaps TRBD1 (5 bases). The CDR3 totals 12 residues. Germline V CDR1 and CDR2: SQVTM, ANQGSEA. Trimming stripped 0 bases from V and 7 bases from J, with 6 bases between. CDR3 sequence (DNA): TGCAGCGTTGAAGAGGGGACTGAAAAACTGTTTTTT. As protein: CSVEEGTEKLFF. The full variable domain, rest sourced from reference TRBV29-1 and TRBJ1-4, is SAVISQKPSRDICQRGTSLTIQCQVDSQVTMMFWYRQQPGQSLTLIATANQGSEATYESGFVIDKFPISRPNLTFSTLTVSNMSPEDSSIYLCSVEEGTEKLFFGSGTQLSVL.

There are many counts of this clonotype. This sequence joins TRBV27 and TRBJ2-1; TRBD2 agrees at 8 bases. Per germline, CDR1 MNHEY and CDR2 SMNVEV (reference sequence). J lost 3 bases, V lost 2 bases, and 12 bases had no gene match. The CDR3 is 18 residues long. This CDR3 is CASSLIASSGSYYNEQFF. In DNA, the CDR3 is TGTGCCAGCAGTTTAATAGCCTCGAGCGGGAGTTACTACAATGAGCAGTTCTTC.

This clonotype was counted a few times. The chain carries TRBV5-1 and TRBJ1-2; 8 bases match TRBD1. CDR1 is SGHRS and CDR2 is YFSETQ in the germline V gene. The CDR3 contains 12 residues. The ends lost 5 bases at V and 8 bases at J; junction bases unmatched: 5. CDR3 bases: TGCGCCAGCAGACCGGACAGGGCCGGCTACACCTTC. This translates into CASRPDRAGYTF.

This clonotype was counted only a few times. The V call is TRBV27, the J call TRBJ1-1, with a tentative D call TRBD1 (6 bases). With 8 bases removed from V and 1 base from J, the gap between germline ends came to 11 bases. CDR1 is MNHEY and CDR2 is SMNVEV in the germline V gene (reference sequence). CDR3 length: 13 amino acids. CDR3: CASYLGANTEAFF. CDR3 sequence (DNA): TGTGCCAGCTATCTGGGGGCGAACACTGAAGCTTTCTTT.

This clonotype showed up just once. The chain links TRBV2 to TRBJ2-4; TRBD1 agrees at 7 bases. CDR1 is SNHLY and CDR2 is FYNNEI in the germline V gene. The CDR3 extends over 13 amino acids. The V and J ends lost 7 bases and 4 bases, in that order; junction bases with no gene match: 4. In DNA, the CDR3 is TGTGCCAGCAACCGGGACAGTAAAAACATTCAGTACTTC. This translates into CASNRDSKNIQYF. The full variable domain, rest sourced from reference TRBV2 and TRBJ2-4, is EPEVTQTPSHQVTQMGQEVILRCVPISNHLYFYWYRQILGQKVEFLVSFYNNEISEKSEIFDDQFSVERPDGSNFTLKIRSTKLEDSAMYFCASNRDSKNIQYFGAGTRLSVL.

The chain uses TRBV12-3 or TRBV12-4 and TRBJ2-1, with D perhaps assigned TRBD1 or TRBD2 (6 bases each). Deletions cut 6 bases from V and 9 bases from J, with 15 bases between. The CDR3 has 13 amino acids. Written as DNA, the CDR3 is TGTGCCAGCAGCGGGGGCCCCGTTGCTGAGCAGTTCTTC. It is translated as CASSGGPVAEQFF.

CDR3 DNA: TGTGCCACCAGTGACCTCACTAGCGGGGCCTACAATGAGCAGTTCTTC. This gives the protein CATSDLTSGAYNEQFF. J is TRBJ2-5 and V is TRBV24-1; 10 bases line up with TRBD2. The J call could be wrong; TRBJ2-1 is a better fit for the DNA end. The germline gives CDR1 KGHDR, CDR2 SFDVKD. The CDR3 totals 16 residues.

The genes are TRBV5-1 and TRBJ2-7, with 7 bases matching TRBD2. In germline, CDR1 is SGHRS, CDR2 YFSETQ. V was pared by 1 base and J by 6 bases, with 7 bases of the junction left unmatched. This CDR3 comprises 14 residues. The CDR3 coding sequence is TGCGCCAGCAGCTTGAGTTCTAGCGGTGGCGAGCAGTACTTC. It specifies CASSLSSSGGEQYF.

CDR3 bases: TGTGCCAGCAGTTTTAGTGACTCGAGCTCCTACAATGAGCAGTTCTTC. Protein sequence: CASSFSDSSSYNEQFF. V gene TRBV27 combines with J gene TRBJ2-1; no definite D call. This CDR3 is built from 16 residues. CDR1 MNHEY and CDR2 SMNVEV come from the germline V gene (reference sequence). Trimming took off 3 bases at V and 0 bases at J, with 12 bases between the two ends.

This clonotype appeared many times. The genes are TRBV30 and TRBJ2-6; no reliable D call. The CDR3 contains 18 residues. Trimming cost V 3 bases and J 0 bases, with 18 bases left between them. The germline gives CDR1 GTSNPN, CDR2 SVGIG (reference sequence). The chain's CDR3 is CAWRWYAGSPSGANVLTF. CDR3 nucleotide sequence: TGTGCCTGGAGATGGTACGCCGGAAGCCCCTCTGGGGCCAACGTCCTGACTTTC.

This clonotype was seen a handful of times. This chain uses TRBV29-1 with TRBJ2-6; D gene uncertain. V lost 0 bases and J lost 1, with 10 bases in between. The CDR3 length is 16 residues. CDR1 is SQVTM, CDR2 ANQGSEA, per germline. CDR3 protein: CSVEDHRVSGANVLTF. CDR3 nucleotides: TGCAGCGTTGAAGATCATCGGGTTTCTGGGGCCAACGTCCTGACTTTC.

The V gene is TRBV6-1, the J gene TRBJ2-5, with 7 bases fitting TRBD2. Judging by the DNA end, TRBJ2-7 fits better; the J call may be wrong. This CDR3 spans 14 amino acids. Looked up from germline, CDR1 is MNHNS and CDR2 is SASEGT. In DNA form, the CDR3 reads TGTGCCAGCAGTGCTGGGCTAGCGGACTACGAGCAGTACTTC. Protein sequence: CASSAGLADYEQYF.

The CDR3 DNA is TGCAGCGTGGAGGGACAGGGTAACACCGGGGAGCTGTTTTTT. Translation: CSVEGQGNTGELFF. The chain uses TRBV29-1 and TRBJ2-2; TRBD1 matches 9 bases. The CDR3 consists of 14 residues. The junction had 4 bases not matched to a gene; V was cut back by 6 bases and J by 2 bases. CDR1 and CDR2 from the germline V gene are SQVTM and ANQGSEA.

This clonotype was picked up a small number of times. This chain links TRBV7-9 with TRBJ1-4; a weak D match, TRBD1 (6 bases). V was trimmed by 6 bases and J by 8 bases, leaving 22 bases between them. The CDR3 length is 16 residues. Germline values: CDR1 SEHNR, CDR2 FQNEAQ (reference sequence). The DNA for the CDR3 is TGTGCCAGCAGTCCCTTTTCGGGACAAGGACAGGAAAAACTGTTTTTT. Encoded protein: CASSPFSGQGQEKLFF.

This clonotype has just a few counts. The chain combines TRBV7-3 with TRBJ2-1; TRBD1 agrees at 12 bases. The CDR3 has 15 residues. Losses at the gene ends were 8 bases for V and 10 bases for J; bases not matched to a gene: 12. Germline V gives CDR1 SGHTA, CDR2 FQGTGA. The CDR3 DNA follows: TGTGCCAGCTCGAAAGACCGGGACAGGGGGCACGAGCAGTTCTTC. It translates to CASSKDRDRGHEQFF. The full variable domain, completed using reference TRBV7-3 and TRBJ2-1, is GAGVSQTPSNKVTEKGKYVELRCDPISGHTALYWYRQSLGQGPEFLIYFQGTGAADDSGLPNDRFFAVRPEGSVSTLKIQRTERGDSAVYLCASSKDRDRGHEQFFGPGTRLTVL.

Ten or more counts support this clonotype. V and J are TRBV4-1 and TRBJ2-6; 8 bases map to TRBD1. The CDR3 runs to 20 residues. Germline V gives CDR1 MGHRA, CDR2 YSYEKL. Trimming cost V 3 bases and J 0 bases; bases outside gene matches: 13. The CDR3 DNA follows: TGCGCCAGCAGCCAGAGGGCGACAGGGGTCTACTCCTCTGGGGCCAACGTCCTGACTTTC. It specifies CASSQRATGVYSSGANVLTF.

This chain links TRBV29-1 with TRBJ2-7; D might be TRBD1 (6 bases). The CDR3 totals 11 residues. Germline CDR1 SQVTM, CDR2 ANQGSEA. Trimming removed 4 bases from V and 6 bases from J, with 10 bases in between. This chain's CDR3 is CSVVGQSEQYF. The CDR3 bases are TGCAGCGTTGTGGGACAATCCGAGCAGTACTTC.

CDR3 in DNA: TGCAGCGTTGGGAGGGCGCAGGGGGCAGTTGAGACCCAGTACTTC. It encodes CSVGRAQGAVETQYF. V is TRBV29-1 and J is TRBJ2-5; 8 nucleotides agree with TRBD1. V lost 4 bases, J lost 5 bases, and 12 bases stayed unmatched. The germline V gene encodes CDR1 SQVTM and CDR2 ANQGSEA. CDR3 length: 15 residues. The entire variable domain, with the rest obtained from reference TRBV29-1 and TRBJ2-5, is as follows: SAVISQKPSRDICQRGTSLTIQCQVDSQVTMMFWYRQQPGQSLTLIATANQGSEATYESGFVIDKFPISRPNLTFSTLTVSNMSPEDSSIYLCSVGRAQGAVETQYFGPGTRLLVL.

CDR3 nucleotides: TGTGCCAGCAGTTTAAGCGGGGGGGCTCAAGAGACCCAGTACTTC. Amino acid sequence: CASSLSGGAQETQYF. The chain has TRBV12-3 or TRBV12-4 and TRBJ2-5, with TRBD2 matching 10 bases. V gave up 2 bases and J gave up 2 bases; unmatched junction bases: 2. The CDR3 consists of 15 residues.

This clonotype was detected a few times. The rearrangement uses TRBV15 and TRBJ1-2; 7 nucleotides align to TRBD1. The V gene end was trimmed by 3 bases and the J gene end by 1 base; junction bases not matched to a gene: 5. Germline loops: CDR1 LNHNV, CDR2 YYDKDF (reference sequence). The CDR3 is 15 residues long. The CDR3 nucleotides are TGTGCCACCAGCAGGCAGGGGGGAATTAACTATGGCTACACCTTC. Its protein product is CATSRQGGINYGYTF.

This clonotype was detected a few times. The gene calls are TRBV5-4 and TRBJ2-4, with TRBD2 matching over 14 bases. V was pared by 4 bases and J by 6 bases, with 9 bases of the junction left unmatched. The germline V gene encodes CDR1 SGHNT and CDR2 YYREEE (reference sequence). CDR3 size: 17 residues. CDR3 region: CASSPGLAGARGNIQYF. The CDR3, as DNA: TGTGCCAGCAGCCCGGGACTAGCGGGGGCCCGGGGAAACATTCAGTACTTC.

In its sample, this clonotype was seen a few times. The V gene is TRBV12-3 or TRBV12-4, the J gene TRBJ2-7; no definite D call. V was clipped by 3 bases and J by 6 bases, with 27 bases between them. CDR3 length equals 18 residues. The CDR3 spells CASSFCLSGSNPACEQYF. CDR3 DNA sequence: TGTGCCAGCAGTTTTTGTTTGAGTGGTTCAAACCCGGCTTGCGAGCAGTACTTC.

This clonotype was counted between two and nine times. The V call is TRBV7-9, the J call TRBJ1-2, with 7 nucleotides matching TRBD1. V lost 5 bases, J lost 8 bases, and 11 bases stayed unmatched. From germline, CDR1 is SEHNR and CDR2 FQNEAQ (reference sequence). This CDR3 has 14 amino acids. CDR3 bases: TGTGCCAGCAGCCCCCCAGGGGGACAAGACGGCTACACCTTC. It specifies CASSPPGGQDGYTF.

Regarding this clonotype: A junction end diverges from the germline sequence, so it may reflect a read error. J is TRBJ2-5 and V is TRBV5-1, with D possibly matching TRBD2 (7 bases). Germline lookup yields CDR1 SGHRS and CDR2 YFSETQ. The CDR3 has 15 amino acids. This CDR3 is CASSLAGGVEETRYF. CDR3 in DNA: TGCGCCAGCAGCTTGGCGGGGGGCGTCGAAGAGACCCGGTACTTC.

The CDR3 here is CAQGRNYGYTF. DNA of the CDR3: TGTGCTCAGGGAAGGAACTATGGCTACACCTTC. The gene calls are TRBV27 and TRBJ1-2; tentative D call: TRBD1 (5 bases). Germline V gene data show CDR1 as MNHEY and CDR2 as SMNVEV (reference sequence). The CDR3 is made up of 11 amino acids.

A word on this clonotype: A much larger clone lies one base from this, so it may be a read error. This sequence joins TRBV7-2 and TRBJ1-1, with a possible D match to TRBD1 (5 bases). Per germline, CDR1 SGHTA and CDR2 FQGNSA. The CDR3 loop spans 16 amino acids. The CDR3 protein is CASSSTPGEVGTQAFF. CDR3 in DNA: TGTGCCAGCAGCTCCACACCGGGGGAGGTGGGCACTCAAGCTTTCTTT.